The present entry profiles one T cell receptor beta chain with its context. This entry comes from a study of blood T cell repertoires in COVID-19. Germline lookup yields CDR1 MNHEY and CDR2 SVGAGI. The CDR3 consists of 15 residues. V lost 6 bases and J lost 0, with 14 bases in between. Repertoires were generated with immunoSEQ multiplex PCR, while TCRdb's copy carries only in-frame clones and drops some. Of 150,000 to 200,000 clones in the sample, 88% were seen once. The source material was peripheral blood. The rearrangement links TRBV6-5 to TRBJ1-1, with D hard to call. This clonotype was sampled from a human donor in a cohort sampled during active COVID-19. The CDR3 region has the DNA TGTGCCAGCAGCTCGGGGTTCGAAATGAACACTGAAGCTTTCTTT. Translation gives CASSSGFEMNTEAFF.